The 18 T cell receptor beta chains below come from one sample, sequenced in a study of blood T cell repertoires in COVID-19. TCRdb keeps only in-frame clones here, not all; method: immunoSEQ multiplex PCR. The sample holds 160,000 or so clones; about 91% are singletons and the top ten take 3.9%. Sequenced input: peripheral blood. These receptors came from a woman aged 55-69 years who had recovered from COVID-19.

Note on this clone: This same CDR3 is encoded by further DNA sequences in the sample. CDR3 nucleotide sequence: TGTGCCAGCAGCGACAGGGTGGGCGGCTACACCTTC. This codes for CASSDRVGGYTF. The chain has TRBV6-5 and TRBJ1-2, with 7 bases lining up with TRBD1. Germline CDR1 MNHEY, CDR2 SVGAGI. V was clipped by 6 bases and J by 8 bases; unmatched bases: 6. The CDR3 spans 12 residues.

The chain is built from TRBV4-2 and TRBJ2-2; 9 nucleotides agree with TRBD1. Per the germline V gene, CDR1 is LGHNA and CDR2 is YNFKEQ. The junction had 3 bases not matched to a gene; V was cut back by 0 bases and J by 7 bases. The CDR3 spans 15 residues. The DNA of the CDR3 is TGTGCCAGCAGCCAAGACGGGACAGGGCACGGGGAGCTGTTTTTT. This encodes CASSQDGTGHGELFF.

As for this clone: The junction does not match germline at one end; this may be a read error. V gene TRBV6-1 combines with J gene TRBJ1-2; D remains unclear. CDR3 length: 15 amino acids. Germline lookup yields CDR1 MNHNS and CDR2 SASEGT. The CDR3 region has the DNA TGTGCCAGCAGTCAAGCCTCCACTGGTACGAATGGCTACACCTTC. The encoded protein is CASSQASTGTNGYTF.

The V and J genes are TRBV5-6 and TRBJ1-6; D might be TRBD1 (5 bases). V was cut by 5 bases and J by 5 bases, with 11 bases left in between. Germline CDR1 is SGHDT and CDR2 is YYEEEE. The CDR3 is 14 residues long. The CDR3 nucleotides read TGTGCCAGCAGTCGCGGACAACATAATTCACCCCTCCACTTT. It codes for CASSRGQHNSPLHF.

The chain links TRBV4-1 to TRBJ1-5; TRBD1 might be the D (6 bases). The CDR3 has 14 residues. CDR1 is MGHRA, CDR2 YSYEKL, per germline. The V end lost 3 bases, the J end lost 5 bases, and 11 bases lay between the germline ends. CDR3 coding DNA: TGCGCCAGCAGCCAGGGGACACAATATCAGCCCCAGCATTTT. This codes for CASSQGTQYQPQHF.

The gene calls are TRBV5-6 and TRBJ2-7; 8 nucleotides match TRBD1. The CDR3 runs 14 residues. Germline V gene lookup returns CDR1 SGHDT and CDR2 YYEEEE. J lost 2 bases, V lost 0 bases, and 1 base had no gene match. CDR3 DNA sequence: TGTGCCAGCAGCTTGGGGGGACAGGCCTACGAGCAGTACTTC. Residues: CASSLGGQAYEQYF.

The V and J genes are TRBV6-5 and TRBJ2-3; D possibly corresponds to TRBD2 (7 bases). CDR3 length equals 15 residues. The germline CDR1 and CDR2 sequences are MNHEY and SVGAGI. With 3 bases removed from V and 2 bases from J, the gap between germline ends came to 12 bases. The CDR3: CASSYRGGFTDTQYF. The CDR3 DNA reads as TGTGCCAGCAGTTATAGGGGGGGGTTCACAGATACGCAGTATTTT.

The chain couples TRBV4-2 to TRBJ2-2, with a tentative D call TRBD1 (6 bases). The V end lost 1 base, the J end lost 6 bases, and 21 bases lay between the germline ends. The germline gives CDR1 LGHNA, CDR2 YNFKEQ. CDR3 length equals 18 residues. CDR3 sequence: CASSQGLTPRTDSGELFF. The CDR3 DNA reads TGTGCCAGCAGCCAAGGGCTCACCCCCCGGACAGACTCCGGGGAGCTGTTTTTT.

V usage is TRBV13 and J usage is TRBJ2-3; TRBD2 matches at 7 bases. Germline values: CDR1 PRHDT, CDR2 FYEKMQ (reference sequence). Unmatched junction bases numbered 8, after V lost 5 bases and J lost 3 bases. The CDR3 has 15 residues. DNA of the CDR3: TGTGCCAGCAGCCCAAAAAGCGGGGCTACAGATACGCAGTATTTT. It yields the protein CASSPKSGATDTQYF.

The genes are TRBV5-6 and TRBJ1-2; D uncertain. The ends were cut back, 5 bases at V and 9 bases at J, with 20 bases in the middle. CDR1 is SGHDT and CDR2 is YYEEEE in the germline V gene. CDR3 size: 14 residues. The CDR3 loop is CASRGTGRINSYTF. As DNA, the CDR3 is TGTGCCAGCAGGGGAACCGGGAGGATAAATAGCTACACCTTC. The variable domain in full, completed from reference TRBV5-6 and TRBJ1-2, reads DAGVTQSPTHLIKTRGQQVTLRCSPKSGHDTVSWYQQALGQGPQFIFQYYEEEERQRGNFPDRFSGHQFPNYSSELNVNALLLGDSALYLCASRGTGRINSYTFGSGTRLTVV.

This clone was counted a single time. The J gene is TRBJ2-2, the V gene TRBV4-1, with D perhaps matching TRBD2 (6 bases). V dropped 5 bases and J dropped 6 bases, with 16 bases sitting between them. CDR3 length: 15 amino acids. The germline CDR1 and CDR2 sequences are MGHRA and YSYEKL. CDR3 DNA sequence: TGCGCCAGCAGCGCTCCCGGGACTTATTCCGGGGAGCTGTTTTTT. This encodes CASSAPGTYSGELFF.

V usage is TRBV7-2 and J usage is TRBJ1-5, with 7 bases lining up with TRBD1. This CDR3 comprises 15 residues. Germline loops: CDR1 SGHTA, CDR2 FQGNSA. The V and J ends lost 1 base and 3 bases, in that order; junction bases with no gene match: 3. Here the CDR3 DNA reads TGTGCCAGCAGCTTAGGAGGGACAGTCAATCAGCCCCAGCATTTT. It translates to CASSLGGTVNQPQHF.

The rearrangement uses TRBV4-3 and TRBJ1-2; D not certain. Trimming pared 1 base from V and 0 bases from J, leaving 21 bases between. The CDR3 is 19 amino acids. CDR1 and CDR2 from the germline V gene are LGHNA and YSLEER. This CDR3 reads CASSQVGRLGTVANYGYTF. As DNA, the CDR3 is TGCGCCAGCAGCCAAGTAGGCAGGTTAGGAACGGTCGCTAACTATGGCTACACCTTC.

V gene TRBV5-1 combines with J gene TRBJ2-7; the D gene is possibly TRBD2 (5 bases). The germline gives CDR1 SGHRS, CDR2 YFSETQ. Trimming took 4 bases from V and 5 from J, leaving 10 bases between them. The CDR3 consists of 12 residues. The CDR3 is CASSLDGDEQYF. The CDR3 region has the DNA TGCGCCAGCAGCCTGGACGGGGACGAGCAGTACTTC.

The CDR3 DNA follows: TGTGCCAGCTCACCACCAATTAGCTACTTACCCTCCTACGAGCAGTACTTC. Translation: CASSPPISYLPSYEQYF. The chain uses TRBV18 and TRBJ2-7; D ambiguous. Per the germline V gene, CDR1 is KGHSH and CDR2 is LQKENI. CDR3 length: 17 residues. V lost 0 bases to trimming and J lost 0 bases, with 15 bases between them.

The V and J genes are TRBV19 and TRBJ1-1; tentative D call: TRBD1 (5 bases). The CDR3 consists of 13 residues. Trimming stripped 6 bases from V and 9 bases from J, with 17 bases between. Germline V gene data show CDR1 as LNHDA and CDR2 as SQIVND (reference sequence). This chain's CDR3 is CASRDRLQGKAFF. Here the CDR3 DNA reads TGTGCCAGTAGGGACCGACTGCAGGGCAAAGCTTTCTTT.

The J gene is TRBJ1-6, the V gene TRBV10-1, with D unresolved. CDR3 length: 15 residues. The germline gives CDR1 WNHNN, CDR2 SYGVQD (reference sequence). Between the trimmed V and J ends, which lost 2 bases and 7 bases, there was a span of 12 bases. The chain's CDR3 is CASSETRNWNSPLHF. The CDR3, as DNA: TGCGCCAGCAGTGAGACACGTAATTGGAATTCACCCCTCCACTTT.

The rearrangement links TRBV18 to TRBJ2-1; 10 nucleotides line up with TRBD2. V was pared by 2 bases and J by 4 bases, with 5 bases of the junction left unmatched. Per germline, CDR1 KGHSH and CDR2 LQKENI. This CDR3 is 16 amino acids long. This CDR3 is CASSPSSGGRYNEQFF. CDR3 in DNA: TGTGCCAGCTCACCAAGTAGCGGGGGGAGATACAATGAGCAGTTCTTC.